The T cell receptor (beta chain) under discussion was sequenced for a study of response to subunit inactivated influenza vaccine (dated by TCRdb to between 2018 and 2020). Context from the whole study: Deep quantitative profiling of the T cell receptor repertoire was used in the study to follow responses to a trivalent subunit inactivated influenza vaccine. What the study reported, not specific to this receptor: It was suggested by the authors that each seasonal influenza vaccination may recruit only a limited number of new T cells.

The CDR3 runs 12 residues from the cysteine to the phenylalanine. CDR3 DNA is the only sequence kept; it has 36 bases, read in frame from the first base. Taken from the germline V gene (reference sequence), the CDR1 and CDR2 loops are DFQATT and SNEGSKA. Trimming costs V 7 bases and J 1 base, and their ends lie 10 bases apart. In this sample, this clonotype turned up a few times. Its antigen remains undetermined. No qualities accompany the bases; no much larger clone lies one base away. Libraries were prepared through RT-PCR. Sequencing used an Illumina HiSeq 2500. The public reads were reanalyzed by TCRdb: fastp trimming at Q25, MiXCR alignment, in-frame beta chains only. When rows share a CDR3 protein, they turn into one entry using the most common DNA and genes. This sample gives about 500,000 distinct CDR3 sequences in total; approximately 17% of them show up just once. Jointly, the top ten make up roughly 3% of the sample.

The sequence came from a man in his fifties or sixties who received an inactivated influenza vaccine. Donor details come from another sample of the same person, matched by shared clones. The sequence is built from TRBV20-1 and TRBJ1-1, and TRBD1 may be the D gene, going by 6 matching bases. Sequenced material: CD4+ T cells sorted from PBMCs, taken around 25 months after vaccination. The encoded CDR3 is CSGKTGNTEAFF. The DNA sequence is as follows: TGCAGTGGTAAGACAGGGAACACTGAAGCTTTCTTT.